Listed below are T cell receptor beta chains from one sample, sequenced in a study of blood T cell repertoires in COVID-19. Assay: immunoSEQ multiplex PCR; the TCRdb copy retains only in-frame clones and omits some. The table lists about 140,000 clones, 75% to 85% of them singletons. Sequenced: peripheral blood. These receptors were collected from a man in his sixties or seventies who had recovered from COVID-19. CDR3s include the opening cysteine and the closing phenylalanine or tryptophan.

v_call: TRBV5-4
cdr3_aa: CASSLARGSGYGYTF

v_call: TRBV2
cdr3_aa: CASGERDRNNEQFF

v_call: TRBV5-8
cdr3_aa: CASSLIPQSTRSYNEQFF

v_call: TRBV2
cdr3_aa: CASMSGAYTDTQYF

v_call: TRBV27
cdr3_aa: CASSQFQGAAEAFF

v_call: TRBV7-2
cdr3_aa: CASSAQLAGAGELFF

v_call: TRBV2
cdr3_aa: CASSFTVGYGYTF

v_call: TRBV6-1
cdr3_aa: CASSEVPQGGHEQFF

v_call: TRBV4-3
cdr3_aa: CASSLGLAGVNEQFF

v_call: TRBV9
cdr3_aa: CASSEGDRRETQYF

v_call: TRBV15
cdr3_aa: CATSRRTSGNPEQFF

v_call: TRBV6-4
cdr3_aa: CASSADSFDSYNEQFF

v_call: TRBV6-5
cdr3_aa: CASSKTSGGYEQYF

v_call: TRBV27
cdr3_aa: CASSPRDRGVGGAFF

v_call: TRBV18
cdr3_aa: CASSPQGGGYNEQFF

v_call: TRBV30
cdr3_aa: CAWSGQLNYGYTF

v_call: TRBV5-1
cdr3_aa: CASSSVEGVSYEQYF

v_call: TRBV29-1
cdr3_aa: CSVLKLRETSYEQYF

v_call: TRBV11-3
cdr3_aa: CASSLTDSGQFF

v_call: TRBV24-1
cdr3_aa: CATRTSGSDEQFF

v_call: TRBV7-9
cdr3_aa: CASSSAGVLSHEQYF

v_call: TRBV5-1
cdr3_aa: CASSYIGGSGNTIYF

v_call: TRBV15
cdr3_aa: CATSRDGTSFHEQFF

v_call: TRBV30
cdr3_aa: CAWSTGLYEQFF

v_call: TRBV5-6
cdr3_aa: CASSLYVPGGAFDGTIYF

v_call: TRBV3-1/TRBV3-2
cdr3_aa: CASSPRWGGSRNEKLFF

v_call: TRBV9
cdr3_aa: CASSAAAFNEKLFF

v_call: TRBV25-1
cdr3_aa: CASSESAESSYEQYF

v_call: TRBV6-2/TRBV6-3
cdr3_aa: CASSRDYPYEQYF

v_call: TRBV18
cdr3_aa: CASSPNAGGGYEQYF

v_call: TRBV4-2
cdr3_aa: CASGGGSYSNEQFF

v_call: TRBV3-1/TRBV3-2
cdr3_aa: CASSLIAGEFSEQYF

v_call: TRBV5-4
cdr3_aa: CASSQQGLNYGYTF

v_call: TRBV12-2
cdr3_aa: CASRTGLAGGPSEQFF

v_call: TRBV11-3
cdr3_aa: CASSAGGGEADTQYF

v_call: TRBV5-4
cdr3_aa: CASSLLAGGDEQFF

v_call: TRBV5-1
cdr3_aa: CASSLERLLREGGTCYEQYF

v_call: TRBV29-1
cdr3_aa: CSVESRTGNYGYTF

v_call: TRBV18
cdr3_aa: CASSPWRERQETQYF

v_call: TRBV14
cdr3_aa: CASGTSIRDTQYF

v_call: TRBV5-6
cdr3_aa: CASSWWTGRDEQFF

v_call: TRBV30
cdr3_aa: CAWSVLPGGTYGYTF

v_call: TRBV7-3
cdr3_aa: CASSSGLAGVGTDTQYF

v_call: TRBV7-8
cdr3_aa: CASSRHYSGRGQETQYF

v_call: TRBV28
cdr3_aa: CASQRREVQIYEQYF

v_call: TRBV9
cdr3_aa: CASSVVSRGYTGELFF

v_call: TRBV18
cdr3_aa: CASSPSTGYNEKLFF

v_call: TRBV5-1
cdr3_aa: CASSSSRTSGRGGTDTQYF

v_call: TRBV30
cdr3_aa: CAWKRGPSEAFF

v_call: TRBV3-1/TRBV3-2
cdr3_aa: CASSLLRQGNSPLHF

v_call: TRBV5-1
cdr3_aa: CASSLPSGTYNEQFF

v_call: TRBV4-1
cdr3_aa: CASSRSSGTGREKLFF

v_call: TRBV23-1
cdr3_aa: CASSHLPTSGRTDTQYF

v_call: TRBV10-1
cdr3_aa: CASSDGTLNTEAFF

v_call: TRBV23-1
cdr3_aa: CASSQSGEVEDSYEQYF

v_call: TRBV7-9
cdr3_aa: CASSLGTSGTSTDTQYF

v_call: TRBV29-1
cdr3_aa: CSVGTSLGDTQYF

v_call: TRBV19
cdr3_aa: CASSAGTIYEQYF

v_call: TRBV19
cdr3_aa: CASSIVYRDNYGYTF

v_call: TRBV12-3/TRBV12-4
cdr3_aa: CASSYGLHYEQYF